This T cell receptor (beta chain) was identified during a study of CD8+CD57+ T cells in acquired aplastic anemia. This CDR3 has 16 residues. Germline loops: CDR1 SGDLS, CDR2 YYNGEE. Trimming took 0 bases from V and 1 from J; bases not matched to a gene: 3. This clonotype was found many times. Genomic DNA provided the template from which TCR beta VDJ and CDR3 profiles were obtained. TCRdb fed the reads into MiXCR, producing one record per CDR3 protein. The table has some 170,000 distinct CDR3 sequences, 45% to 55% seen once. An expansion of CD8+CD57+ cells by flow cytometry had been shown in patients chosen for sequencing. At the time of blood sampling, patients had not yet received any therapy.

This chain joins TRBV9 and TRBJ2-2; TRBD2 matches 7 bases. Source material: sorted CD4+, CD8+, or CD8+CD57+ T cells (not recorded which) from PBMCs. This clonotype was sampled from a human donor with aplastic anemia. The CDR3 nucleotides are TGTGCCAGCAGCGTAGGGGGCGGGGGGAACACCGGGGAGCTGTTTTTT. Protein: CASSVGGGGNTGELFF.